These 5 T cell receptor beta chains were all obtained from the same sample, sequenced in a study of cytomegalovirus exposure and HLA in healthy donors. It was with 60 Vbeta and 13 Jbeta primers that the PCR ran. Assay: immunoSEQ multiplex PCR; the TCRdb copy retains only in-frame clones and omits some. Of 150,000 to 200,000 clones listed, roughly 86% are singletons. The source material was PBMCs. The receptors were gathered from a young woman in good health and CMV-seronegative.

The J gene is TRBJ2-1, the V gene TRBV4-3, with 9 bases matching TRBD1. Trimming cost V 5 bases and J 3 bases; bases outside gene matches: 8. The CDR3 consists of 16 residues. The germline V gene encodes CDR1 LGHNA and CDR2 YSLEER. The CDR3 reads CASSEKGQGHYNEQFF. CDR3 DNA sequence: TGCGCCAGCAGCGAAAAGGGACAGGGCCACTACAATGAGCAGTTCTTC.

Here the CDR3 DNA reads TGTGCCAGCAGCACCGGGACAGAGTTAACAGAGCAGTACTTC. This gives the protein CASSTGTELTEQYF. V gene TRBV6-5 combines with J gene TRBJ2-7, with TRBD1 matching 7 bases. The J segment lost 7 bases and the V segment lost 6 bases, leaving 12 bases of the junction unmatched. Germline assignment: CDR1 MNHEY and CDR2 SVGAGI. The CDR3 runs to 14 residues.

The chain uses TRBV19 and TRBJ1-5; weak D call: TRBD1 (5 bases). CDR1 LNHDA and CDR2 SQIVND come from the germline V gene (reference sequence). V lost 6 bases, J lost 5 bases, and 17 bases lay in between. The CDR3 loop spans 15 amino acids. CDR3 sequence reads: CASRAATRGYQPQHF. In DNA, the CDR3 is TGTGCCAGTAGGGCAGCCACGCGGGGCTATCAGCCCCAGCATTTT.

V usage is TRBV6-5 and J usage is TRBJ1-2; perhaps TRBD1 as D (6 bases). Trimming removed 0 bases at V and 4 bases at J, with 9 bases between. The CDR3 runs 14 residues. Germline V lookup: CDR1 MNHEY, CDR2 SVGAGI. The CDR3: CASSYSKTGYGYTF. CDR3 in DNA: TGTGCCAGCAGTTACTCGAAGACAGGCTATGGCTACACCTTC.

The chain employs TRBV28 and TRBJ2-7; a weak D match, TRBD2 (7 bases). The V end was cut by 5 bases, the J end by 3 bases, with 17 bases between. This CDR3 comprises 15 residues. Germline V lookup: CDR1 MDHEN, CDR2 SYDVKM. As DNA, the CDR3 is TGTGCCAGCAGTCTCAGGAGGGGGGGCATCTACGAGCAGTACTTC. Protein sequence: CASSLRRGGIYEQYF.